This T cell receptor beta chain was retrieved from a study of blood T cell repertoires in COVID-19. Turning to the study itself: The study drew acute and convalescent COVID-19 samples from the United States, Italy and Spain. The cDNA or gDNA used as material had been derived from T cells, B-cell-depleted T cells, or PBMCs.

Methods used by the authors: Researchers report that nucleated cell counts were estimated from reference gene primer amplification. Clones were read by immunoSEQ multiplex PCR, and TCRdb kept only the in-frame ones, dropping some. That table supplies the V and J calls and clone size; D and trimming were determined from the DNA. This repertoire shows about 200,000 clones, roughly 85% found once; its top ten account for 3% to 4.5%. Participant reports of clinical history set cohort assignment. The CDR3 is made up of 14 amino acids. Germline CDR1 reads MNHEY; CDR2 reads SVGEGT. Germline trimming cut 5 bases from V and 6 bases from J; bases unmatched to any gene: 7.

What was sequenced was PBMCs or T cells enriched from blood (not recorded which). The receptor was derived from a woman aged 40-49 years with acute COVID-19. V and J are TRBV6-2 or TRBV6-3 and TRBJ1-5; 7 bases fit TRBD1. CDR3 sequence: CASSMTGSSQPQHF. The CDR3 coding sequence is TGTGCCAGCAGTATGACAGGGTCGAGTCAGCCCCAGCATTTT.